These 10 T cell receptor beta chains were all obtained from the same sample, sequenced in a study of T cells in Graves' hyperthyroidism and ophthalmopathy. TCR beta CDR3 regions were amplified from RNA transcripts. A first-round RT-PCR of the TCR CDR3 used the HTBI primer set. TCRdb fed the multiplex PCR reads into MiXCR, producing one record per CDR3 protein. Among about 720,000 distinct CDR3 sequences, around 17% were seen once, and the ten largest hold approximately 8.4%. The source material was blood. The receptors here all came from a man between 18 and 29 years old with Graves' hyperthyroidism.

In this sample, this clonotype turned up many times. The chain links TRBV20-1 to TRBJ2-1; tentatively, D is TRBD1 or TRBD2 (5 bases each). The V end lost 5 bases, the J end lost 2 bases, and 16 bases lay between the germline ends. The germline V gene has CDR1 DFQATT and CDR2 SNEGSKA (reference sequence). This CDR3 region has 15 residues. The CDR3 loop reads CSADGSQGPYNEQFF. CDR3 coding DNA: TGCAGTGCTGACGGCTCCCAGGGACCCTACAATGAGCAGTTCTTC.

The J gene is TRBJ2-5, the V gene TRBV6-1; the D is unclear. The CDR3 is 12 amino acids. Trimming stripped 10 bases from V and 2 bases from J, with 11 bases between. The germline gives CDR1 MNHNS, CDR2 SASEGT. The CDR3 sequence: CAILTGQETQYF. CDR3 nucleotide sequence: TGTGCCATCTTGACTGGACAAGAGACCCAGTACTTC.

This chain links TRBV4-1 with TRBJ2-7; D remains ambiguous. V was shortened by 0 bases and J by 0 bases, with 9 bases between the two germline ends. Germline loops: CDR1 MGHRA, CDR2 YSYEKL. The CDR3 is 15 residues long. The CDR3: CASSQDSQGSYEQYF. The DNA for the CDR3 is TGCGCCAGCAGCCAAGACTCCCAAGGCTCCTACGAGCAGTACTTC.

The chain recombines TRBV2 with TRBJ1-4; D uncertain. The V and J ends lost 9 bases and 2 bases respectively, with 10 bases between them. This CDR3 comprises 13 residues. In germline, CDR1 is SNHLY, CDR2 FYNNEI. CDR3 sequence (DNA): TGTGCCAGTCAGACGGCGACTAATGAAAAACTGTTTTTT. It is translated as CASQTATNEKLFF.

The gene calls are TRBV2 and TRBJ2-7; D gene uncertain. Germline assignment: CDR1 SNHLY and CDR2 FYNNEI. CDR3 length equals 14 residues. V was trimmed by 8 bases and J by 1 base, leaving 15 bases between them. The CDR3: CASLLGRVSYEQYF. The DNA of the CDR3 is TGTGCCAGCCTCCTGGGTAGGGTGTCCTACGAGCAGTACTTC.

This clonotype was detected ten times or more. The genes are TRBV3-1 and TRBJ1-4, with D uncertain. Trimming shortened V by 4 bases and J by 5 bases, and 11 bases separated the two germline ends. Germline V lookup: CDR1 LGHDT, CDR2 YNNKEL (reference sequence). The CDR3 runs to 14 residues. CDR3 protein: CASSPTPSNEKLFF. The CDR3 nucleotides read TGTGCCAGCAGCCCGACCCCCTCGAATGAAAAACTGTTTTTT.

The chain links TRBV27 to TRBJ1-5, with D unresolved. CDR3 length equals 10 residues. The germline gives CDR1 MNHEY, CDR2 SMNVEV (reference sequence). The CDR3 protein is CRRVGQPQHF. The CDR3 coding sequence is TGTCGAAGGGTTGGTCAGCCCCAGCATTTT.

This clonotype was recorded at least ten times. The V gene is TRBV18, the J gene TRBJ1-2; 7 nucleotides agree with TRBD1. Trimming removed 3 bases from V and 6 bases from J; junction bases left unmatched: 1. Germline CDR1 and CDR2: KGHSH and LQKENI. The CDR3 spans 12 residues. CDR3 in amino acids: CASSPTGNGYTF. As DNA, the CDR3 is TGTGCCAGCTCACCGACAGGGAATGGCTACACCTTC.

The chain combines TRBV6-1 with TRBJ2-4; no definite D call. This CDR3 comprises 13 residues. Per germline, CDR1 MNHNS and CDR2 SASEGT. The ends were cut back, 8 bases at V and 0 bases at J, with 8 bases in the middle. CDR3 sequence: CASRGVAKNIQYF. The CDR3 DNA is TGTGCCAGCCGAGGAGTAGCCAAAAACATTCAGTACTTC.

This clonotype has a handful of counts. V usage is TRBV5-1 and J usage is TRBJ1-6, with 11 bases matching TRBD1. The trim removed 4 bases at V and 7 bases at J, leaving 7 bases unmatched. This CDR3 region has 16 residues. Germline CDR1 SGHRS, CDR2 YFSETQ. The CDR3 DNA follows: TGCGCCAGCAGCGCCCGGACAGGGGGCTGGAATTCACCCCTCCACTTT. It yields the protein CASSARTGGWNSPLHF.